The sample holds a few counts of the clone carrying this TCR beta chain. Its antigen is unknown. These data originate in a study of beta chain features in type 1 diabetes. Study overall: The patients were much like the healthy donors in age, gender and cell yields.

The study, taken as a whole, reports: Researchers report that Type 1 diabetes patients had moderately but significantly shorter TCRB CDR3s across all four CD4+ subsets.

Reverse transcription of all isolated RNA meant that expressed TCRB transcripts were sequenced. Profiled with immunoSEQ multiplex PCR; TCRdb holds only in-frame clones, not every one. The sample holds 600,000 to 700,000 clones, 10% to 15% seen once. One heparinised draw of blood, averaging about 116 mL, came from each donor. CD45RO/CCR7/CD25/CD127/CD95/CD27 separated CD4+ naive, central memory, regulatory and stem cell-like memory cells by sorting. This CDR3 spans 16 amino acids. CDR1 GTSNPN and CDR2 SVGIG come from the germline V gene (reference sequence). Trimming took 3 bases from V and 2 from J, leaving 17 bases between them.

This clonotype was obtained from a man between 18 and 29 years old with type 1 diabetes. The sequencing sample was made of naive CD4+ T cells from blood. The chain has TRBV30 and TRBJ1-3, with a tentative D call TRBD1 (6 bases). CDR3 residues: CAWRDRTGLTGNTIYF. The CDR3 DNA reads TGTGCCTGGAGGGACCGAACAGGGTTGACTGGAAACACCATATATTTT.